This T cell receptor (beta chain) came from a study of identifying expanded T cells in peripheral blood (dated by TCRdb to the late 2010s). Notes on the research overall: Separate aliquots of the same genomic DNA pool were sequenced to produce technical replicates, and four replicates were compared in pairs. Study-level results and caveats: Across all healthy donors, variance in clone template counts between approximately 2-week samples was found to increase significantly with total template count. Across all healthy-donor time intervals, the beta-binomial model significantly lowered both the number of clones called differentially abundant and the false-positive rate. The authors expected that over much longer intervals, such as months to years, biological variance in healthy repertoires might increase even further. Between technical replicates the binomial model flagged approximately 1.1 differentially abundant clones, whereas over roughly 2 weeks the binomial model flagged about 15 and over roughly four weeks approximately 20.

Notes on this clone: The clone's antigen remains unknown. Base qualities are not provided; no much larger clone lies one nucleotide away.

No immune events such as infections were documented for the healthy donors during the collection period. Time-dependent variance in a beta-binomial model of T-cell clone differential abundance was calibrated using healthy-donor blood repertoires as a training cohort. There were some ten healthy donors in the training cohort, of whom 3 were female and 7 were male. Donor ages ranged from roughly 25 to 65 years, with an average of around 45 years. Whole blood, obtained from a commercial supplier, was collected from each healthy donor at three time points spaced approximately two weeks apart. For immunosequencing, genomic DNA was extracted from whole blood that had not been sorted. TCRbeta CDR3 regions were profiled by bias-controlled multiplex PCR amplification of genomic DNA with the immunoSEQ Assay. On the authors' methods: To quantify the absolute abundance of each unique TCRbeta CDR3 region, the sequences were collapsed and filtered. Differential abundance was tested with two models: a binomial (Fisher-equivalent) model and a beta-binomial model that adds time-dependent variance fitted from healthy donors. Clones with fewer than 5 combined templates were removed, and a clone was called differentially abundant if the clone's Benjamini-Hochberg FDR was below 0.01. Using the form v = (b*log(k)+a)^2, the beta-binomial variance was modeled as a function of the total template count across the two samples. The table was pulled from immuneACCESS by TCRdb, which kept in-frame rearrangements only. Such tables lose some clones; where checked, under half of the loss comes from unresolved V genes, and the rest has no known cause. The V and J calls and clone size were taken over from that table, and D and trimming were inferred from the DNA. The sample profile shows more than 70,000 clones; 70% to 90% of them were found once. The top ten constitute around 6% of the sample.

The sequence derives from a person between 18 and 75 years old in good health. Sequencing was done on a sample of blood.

Here the CDR3 is given as CASSLDGAMTGNSPLHF. The DNA sequence follows: TGTGCCAGCTCACTTGATGGGGCCATGACGGGCAATTCACCCCTCCACTTT. This chain joins TRBV18 to TRBJ1-6, with TRBD1 perhaps the D gene, on 5 matching bases. The CDR3 runs 17 residues from the cysteine to the phenylalanine. Of the read, only the CDR3 DNA is kept; its 51 bases are in frame from base 1. The germline V gene supplies CDR1 KGHSH and CDR2 LQKENI. Relative to germline, V is 4 bases shorter and J is 7 bases shorter, with 20 bases between their ends. Reference TRBV18 and TRBJ1-6 genes cover what lies past the CDR3, so the full variable domain is NAGVMQNPRHLVRRRGQEARLRCSPMKGHSHVYWYRQLPEEGLKFMVYLQKENIIDESGMPKERFSAEFPKEGPSILRIQQVVRGDSAAYFCASSLDGAMTGNSPLHFGNGTRLTVT.